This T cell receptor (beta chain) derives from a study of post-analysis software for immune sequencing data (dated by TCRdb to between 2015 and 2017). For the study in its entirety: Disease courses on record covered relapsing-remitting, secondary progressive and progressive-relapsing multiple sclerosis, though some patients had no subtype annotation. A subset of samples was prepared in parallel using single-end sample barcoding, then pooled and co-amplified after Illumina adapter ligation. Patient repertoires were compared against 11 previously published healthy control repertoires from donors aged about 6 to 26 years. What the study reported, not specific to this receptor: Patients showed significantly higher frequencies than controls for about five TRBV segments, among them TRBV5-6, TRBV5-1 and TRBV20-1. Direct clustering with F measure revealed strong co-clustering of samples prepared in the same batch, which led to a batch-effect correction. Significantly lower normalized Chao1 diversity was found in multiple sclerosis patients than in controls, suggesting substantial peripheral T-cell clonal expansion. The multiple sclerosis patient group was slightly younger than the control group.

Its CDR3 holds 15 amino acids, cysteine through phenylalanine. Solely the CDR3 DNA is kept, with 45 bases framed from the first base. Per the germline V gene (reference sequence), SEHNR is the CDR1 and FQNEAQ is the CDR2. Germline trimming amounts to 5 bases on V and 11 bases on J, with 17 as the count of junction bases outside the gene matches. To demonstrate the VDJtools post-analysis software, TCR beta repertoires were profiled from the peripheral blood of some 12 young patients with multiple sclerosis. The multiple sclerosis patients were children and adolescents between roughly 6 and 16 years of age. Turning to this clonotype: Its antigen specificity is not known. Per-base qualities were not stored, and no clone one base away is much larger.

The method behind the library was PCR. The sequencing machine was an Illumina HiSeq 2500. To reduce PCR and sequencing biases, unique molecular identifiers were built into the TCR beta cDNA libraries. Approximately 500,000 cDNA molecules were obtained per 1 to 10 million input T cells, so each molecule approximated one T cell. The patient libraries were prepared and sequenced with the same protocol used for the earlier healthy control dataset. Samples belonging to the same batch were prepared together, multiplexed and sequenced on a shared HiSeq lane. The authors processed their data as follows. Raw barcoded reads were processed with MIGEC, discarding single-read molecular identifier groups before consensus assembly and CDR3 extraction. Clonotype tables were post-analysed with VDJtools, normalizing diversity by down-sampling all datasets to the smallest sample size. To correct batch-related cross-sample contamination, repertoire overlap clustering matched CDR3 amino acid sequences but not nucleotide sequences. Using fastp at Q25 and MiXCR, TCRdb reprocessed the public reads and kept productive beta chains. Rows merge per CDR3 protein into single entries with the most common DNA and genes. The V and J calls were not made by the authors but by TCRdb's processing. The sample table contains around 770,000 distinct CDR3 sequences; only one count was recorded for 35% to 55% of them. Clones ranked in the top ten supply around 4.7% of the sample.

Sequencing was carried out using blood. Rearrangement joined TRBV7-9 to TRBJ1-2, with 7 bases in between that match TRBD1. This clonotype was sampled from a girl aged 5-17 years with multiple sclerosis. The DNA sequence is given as TGTGCCAGCAGCCCACCGAGGGGACAGTTACGGGTGTACACCTTC. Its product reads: CASSPPRGQLRVYTF.